This TCR beta chain emerged from a study of neoadjuvant nivolumab and ipilimumab in lung cancer. Trimming took off 3 bases at V and 0 bases at J, with 11 bases between the two ends. Germline V gives CDR1 SGHTA, CDR2 FQGNSA. The CDR3 covers 15 residues. Profiled with immunoSEQ multiplex PCR; TCRdb holds only in-frame clones, not every one. The data show tens of thousands of clones, approximately 78% seen once. The receptor was isolated from an adult with non-small cell lung cancer. Here the sequenced sample was tumor tissue, taken after neoadjuvant nivolumab, alone or with ipilimumab, at or shortly before surgery. The chain combines TRBV7-2 with TRBJ2-5; D perhaps matches TRBD2 (5 bases). For the CDR3, the DNA is TGTGCCAGCAGCTTCCAGCGGTGGTACCAAGAGACCCAGTACTTC. It codes for CASSFQRWYQETQYF.